One T cell receptor (beta chain) is described in this entry. Its target is not known. TCRdb reprocessed the 5' RACE reads via MiXCR and lists one record per CDR3 protein. The sample has some 700,000 distinct CDR3 sequences; 15% to 20% are singletons. Trimming stripped 4 bases from V and 4 bases from J, with 17 bases between. CDR1 is MNHEY and CDR2 is SMNVEV in the germline V gene (reference sequence). This CDR3 has 15 amino acids. These data come from a study of CD8 T cells in ankylosing spondylitis. Overall study results and limits: Characteristic, it appeared, of ankylosing spondylitis blood was a TCR beta motif of eight or nine highly homologous variants. There was reportedly significant enrichment of clones that were disease-linked in matched ankylosing spondylitis synovial fluid.

The sequenced sample was blood, either unsorted or a sorted T cell fraction (not recorded which). The chain joins TRBV27 to TRBJ2-7; D perhaps matches TRBD1 (6 bases). This clonotype was sampled from a male donor with ankylosing spondylitis. In DNA, the CDR3 is TGTGCCAGCAGTTCCTACCAGGGGCCGGAGTACGAGCAGTACTTC. This gives the protein CASSSYQGPEYEQYF.